One sample yielded the 9 T cell receptor beta chains listed below, sequenced in a study of Graves' ophthalmopathy and Graves' hyperthyroidism. The TCR beta CDR3 regions underwent amplification from RNA transcripts. RT-PCR in the first round used HTBI primers; a second-round multiplex PCR followed. TCRdb fed the multiplex PCR reads into MiXCR, producing one record per CDR3 protein. The sample holds about 550,000 distinct CDR3 sequences; 35% to 45% are singletons and the top ten take over 3.5%. Sequenced sample: peripheral blood or thyroid tissue (not recorded which). These receptors all stem from an adult man with Graves' hyperthyroidism.

The chain combines TRBV24-1 with TRBJ1-6; TRBD1 might be the D (5 bases). The CDR3 extends over 14 amino acids. Per germline, CDR1 KGHDR and CDR2 SFDVKD. V dropped 3 bases and J dropped 9 bases, with 11 bases sitting between them. CDR3 coding DNA: TGTGCCACCAGTGATCCAGGGACCCGTTCACCCCTCCACTTT. This encodes CATSDPGTRSPLHF.

The chain couples TRBV24-1 to TRBJ2-1; 9 nucleotides match TRBD1. This CDR3 region has 14 residues. Germline CDR1 and CDR2: KGHDR and SFDVKD. After removal of 1 base from V and 8 bases from J, the junction contained 2 bases not matched to a gene. The CDR3 sequence is CATSDFDRGDEQFF. The CDR3 DNA reads TGTGCCACCAGTGATTTCGACAGGGGGGATGAGCAGTTCTTC.

This chain uses TRBV3-1 with TRBJ2-7, with 10 bases identical to TRBD1. J was trimmed by 2 bases and V by 1 base; bases with no gene match: 5. This CDR3 comprises 16 residues. The germline V gene encodes CDR1 LGHDT and CDR2 YNNKEL (reference sequence). CDR3: CASSQVDRGFPYEQYF. The CDR3 DNA reads TGTGCCAGCAGCCAAGTGGACAGGGGGTTTCCCTACGAGCAGTACTTC.

This clonotype was recorded many times. This sequence joins TRBV7-2 and TRBJ2-7, with 10 nucleotides matching TRBD1. V was pared by 5 bases and J by 4 bases, with 5 bases of the junction left unmatched. Germline values: CDR1 SGHTA, CDR2 FQGNSA. The CDR3 spans 14 residues. The CDR3 DNA is TGTGCCAGCAGCCCAGCGGACAGGGGGTACGAGCAGTACTTC. Encoded protein: CASSPADRGYEQYF.

This clonotype was detected a few times. The genes are TRBV10-1 and TRBJ2-3; TRBD1 matches 7 bases. Germline assignment: CDR1 WNHNN and CDR2 SYGVQD (reference sequence). J lost 5 bases, V lost 10 bases, and 12 bases had no gene match. This CDR3 contains 14 residues. CDR3 sequence reads: CATRGDREIDTQYF. CDR3 nucleotides: TGCGCCACCCGAGGAGACAGGGAGATAGATACGCAGTATTTT.

Comments on this clonotype: No DNA is shown, since the ends of the CDR3 on it are uncertain; the CDR3 is the one TCRdb lists. The CDR3 loop is CASSIYLCSVGGETQYF. This rearrangement joins TRBV25-1 to TRBJ2-5; TRBD1, as called in the table, went unchecked against the DNA. The CDR3 is 17 residues long, ends included. The germline gives CDR1 MGHDK, CDR2 SYGVNS.

This clonotype was counted at least ten times. The DNA of the CDR3 is TGTGCCAGTAGTATGGGAGCCTTGGCCCGCCAAGAGACCCAGTACTTC. It specifies CASSMGALARQETQYF. The J gene is TRBJ2-5, the V gene TRBV19; TRBD2 is a possible D gene (5 bases). The CDR3 loop spans 16 amino acids. The germline V and J ends were trimmed by 3 bases and 1 base, with 15 bases remaining between them. CDR1 and CDR2 from the germline V gene are LNHDA and SQIVND (reference sequence).

The sample holds a few counts of this clonotype. The chain joins TRBV14 to TRBJ2-7; D call uncertain. V lost 5 bases to trimming and J lost 6 bases, with 11 bases between them. The CDR3 extends over 12 amino acids. Germline V gives CDR1 SGHDN, CDR2 FVKESK. CDR3 nucleotide sequence: TGTGCCAGCAGCTTTCTGACCCGCGAGCAGTACTTC. It translates to CASSFLTREQYF.

Ten or more counts support this clonotype. V and J are TRBV2 and TRBJ1-1; D not certain. CDR1 is SNHLY and CDR2 is FYNNEI in the germline V gene. Trimming cost V 8 bases and J 3 bases, with 13 bases left between them. CDR3 size: 13 residues. The CDR3 region is CASRQVEDTEAFF. Here the CDR3 DNA reads TGTGCCAGCCGTCAGGTTGAGGACACTGAAGCTTTCTTT.